Presented here are 29 T cell receptor beta chains from one specimen sequenced in a study of blood T cell repertoires in COVID-19. Sequencing used immunoSEQ multiplex PCR; TCRdb keeps in-frame clones, though not all of them. The sample consists of roughly 190,000 clones, 75% to 85% of them appearing once. Sequencing used peripheral blood. Receptors were obtained from a man between 60 and 70 years old with acute or convalescent COVID-19.

This chain connects TRBV5-1 to TRBJ2-1; 10 nucleotides align to TRBD2. Germline V gives CDR1 SGHRS, CDR2 YFSETQ. This CDR3 spans 16 amino acids. V gave up 5 bases and J gave up 1 base; unmatched junction bases: 6. Here the CDR3 reads CASSASGSGSYNEQFF. In DNA form, the CDR3 reads TGCGCCAGCAGTGCTAGCGGGAGTGGATCCTACAATGAGCAGTTCTTC.

The chain is built from TRBV2 and TRBJ1-2, with a weak D call TRBD1 (6 bases). Trimming removed 2 bases at V and 8 bases at J, with 9 bases between. The length of the CDR3 is 12 residues. CDR1 SNHLY and CDR2 FYNNEI come from the germline V gene. CDR3 DNA: TGTGCCAGCAGTGAACAGGGGTTCGGCTACACCTTC. Translation: CASSEQGFGYTF.

The J gene is TRBJ1-1, the V gene TRBV7-9; TRBD1 matches at 7 bases. Trimming at V came to 2 bases and at J to 1 base, leaving 4 bases not matched to a gene. This CDR3 contains 15 residues. Germline assignment: CDR1 SEHNR and CDR2 FQNEAQ (reference sequence). The CDR3 is CASSLMTGSNTEAFF. CDR3 nucleotides: TGTGCCAGCAGCTTAATGACAGGGTCGAACACTGAAGCTTTCTTT.

The chain carries TRBV3-1 (or the pseudogene TRBV3-2) and TRBJ1-6, with D tentatively TRBD1 (6 bases). Germline-derived CDR1 and CDR2 are LGHDT and YNNKEL (reference sequence). The CDR3 covers 16 residues. The V end was cut by 3 bases, the J end by 2 bases, with 11 bases between. For the CDR3, the DNA is TGTGCCAGCAGCCATTACAGGGTACCCTATAATTCACCCCTCCACTTT. Amino acid sequence: CASSHYRVPYNSPLHF.

The chain has TRBV11-2 and TRBJ1-3; 10 nucleotides align to TRBD1. The germline V gene encodes CDR1 SGHAT and CDR2 FQNNGV. The CDR3 contains 15 residues. J lost 7 bases, V lost 8 bases, and 11 bases had no gene match. Written as DNA, the CDR3 is TGTGCCAGCGATAACCCGGGACAGGGGTACAACACCATATATTTT. It is translated as CASDNPGQGYNTIYF.

This chain connects TRBV2 to TRBJ2-7; 12 bases align to TRBD2. With 6 bases clipped from V and 6 bases from J, the junction kept 6 bases outside the gene matches. The germline CDR1 and CDR2 sequences are SNHLY and FYNNEI. This CDR3 contains 14 residues. CDR3 sequence (DNA): TGTGCCAGCAGGGGCCCGGGACTAGCGGGCGAGCAGTACTTC. Protein product: CASRGPGLAGEQYF.

V usage is TRBV6-2 or TRBV6-3 and J usage is TRBJ1-5; D is undetermined. V was cut by 0 bases and J by 3 bases, with 9 bases left in between. The CDR3 runs 15 residues. The germline V gene has CDR1 MNHEY and CDR2 SVGEGT. The CDR3 spells CASSYSSGDNQPQHF. DNA of the CDR3: TGTGCCAGCAGTTACTCTTCCGGGGACAATCAGCCCCAGCATTTT.

V usage is TRBV3-1 (or the pseudogene TRBV3-2) and J usage is TRBJ1-2, with D hard to call. Germline V CDR1 and CDR2: LGHDT, YNNKEL (reference sequence). The CDR3 contains 14 residues. Trimming took 0 bases from V and 4 from J, leaving 9 bases between them. CDR3 DNA sequence: TGTGCCAGCAGCCAAGATATTGCCAGCTATGGCTACACCTTC. It codes for CASSQDIASYGYTF.

This CDR3 is CASSQTTGSGNTIYF. CDR3 bases: TGTGCCAGCAGCCAAACGACAGGCTCTGGAAACACCATATATTTT. This sequence joins TRBV3-1 (or the pseudogene TRBV3-2) and TRBJ1-3; perhaps TRBD1 as D (6 bases). The ends were cut back, 2 bases at V and 0 bases at J, with 8 bases in the middle. This CDR3 spans 15 amino acids. CDR1 is LGHDT, CDR2 YNNKEL, per germline (reference sequence).

The chain joins TRBV13 to TRBJ1-3, with 10 bases lining up with TRBD1. Trimming cost V 8 bases and J 4 bases; bases outside gene matches: 5. Germline CDR1 reads PRHDT; CDR2 reads FYEKMQ (reference sequence). The length of the CDR3 is 14 residues. The CDR3 nucleotides are TGTGCCAGCCGACAGGGGGCGCGCGGAAACACCATATATTTT. This sequence encodes CASRQGARGNTIYF.

CDR3 coding DNA: TGCGCCAGCAGCCAATTCCCCACAGACTACGAGCAGTACTTC. Its protein product is CASSQFPTDYEQYF. V and J are TRBV4-1 and TRBJ2-7; D remains unclear. The V gene lost 2 bases and the J gene lost 3 bases, with 11 bases spanning the gap. The CDR3 contains 14 residues. Looked up from germline, CDR1 is MGHRA and CDR2 is YSYEKL.

The J gene is TRBJ2-7, the V gene TRBV30; D may be TRBD2 (5 bases). Trimming took off 3 bases at V and 6 bases at J, with 15 bases between the two ends. From germline, CDR1 is GTSNPN and CDR2 SVGIG (reference sequence). The CDR3 is made up of 13 amino acids. CDR3 sequence: CAWSPISVGEQYF. DNA for the CDR3: TGTGCCTGGAGCCCGATTAGCGTTGGCGAGCAGTACTTC. Full variable domain (rest looked up from reference TRBV30 and TRBJ2-7): SQTIHQWPATLVQPVGSPLSLECTVEGTSNPNLYWYRQAAGRGLQLLFYSVGIGQISSEVPQNLSASRPQDRQFILSSKKLLLSDSGFYLCAWSPISVGEQYFGPGTRLTVT.

The V and J genes are TRBV10-2 and TRBJ1-4; tentatively, D is TRBD1 (5 bases). Per the germline V gene, CDR1 is WSHSY and CDR2 is SAAADI. V was shortened by 4 bases and J by 11 bases, with 11 bases between the two germline ends. The CDR3 sequence is 12 residues long. CDR3 amino acids: CASSVPGLKLFF. CDR3 nucleotide sequence: TGCGCCAGCAGTGTCCCAGGGCTTAAACTGTTTTTT.

The rearrangement links TRBV3-1 (or the pseudogene TRBV3-2) to TRBJ2-7, with 8 bases matching TRBD2. Germline loops: CDR1 LGHDT, CDR2 YNNKEL (reference sequence). The CDR3 is made up of 15 amino acids. Trimming cost V 6 bases and J 0 bases; bases outside gene matches: 7. This CDR3 is CASSLSGTFSYEQYF. CDR3 DNA sequence: TGTGCCAGCAGTCTTAGCGGGACCTTCTCCTACGAGCAGTACTTC.

This chain links TRBV15 with TRBJ2-5, with 10 nucleotides matching TRBD2. This CDR3 has 16 residues. V was pared by 1 base and J by 2 bases, with 4 bases of the junction left unmatched. Germline V lookup: CDR1 LNHNV, CDR2 YYDKDF (reference sequence). This CDR3 reads CATSRASGRVQETQYF. For the CDR3, the DNA is TGTGCCACCAGCAGAGCAAGCGGGAGGGTACAAGAGACCCAGTACTTC.

This clone is medium-sized by share. V gene TRBV24-1 combines with J gene TRBJ1-2, with a weak D call TRBD1 (6 bases). The CDR3 covers 12 residues. Germline values: CDR1 KGHDR, CDR2 SFDVKD. V was pared by 6 bases and J by 7 bases, with 11 bases between. The CDR3 spells CATSPLGGGYTF. The CDR3 bases are TGTGCCACCAGTCCCCTAGGGGGTGGCTACACCTTC.

This sequence joins TRBV2 and TRBJ1-6, with D possibly matching TRBD1 (6 bases). The CDR3 loop spans 14 amino acids. Germline V CDR1 and CDR2: SNHLY, FYNNEI. Trimming left V 7 bases short and J 9 bases short, with 16 bases between. As DNA, the CDR3 is TGTGCCAGCAACCTGGGGGGGGCGGGTTCACCCCTCCACTTT. Amino acids: CASNLGGAGSPLHF.

The chain is built from TRBV29-1 and TRBJ2-1, with D unclear. CDR3 length: 15 amino acids. Germline CDR1 reads SQVTM; CDR2 reads ANQGSEA. Between the trimmed V and J ends, which lost 6 bases and 4 bases, there was a span of 19 bases. The CDR3: CSVGARPPLYNEQFF. CDR3 nucleotides: TGCAGCGTGGGCGCTAGACCGCCCTTATACAATGAGCAGTTCTTC.

In the case of this clone: Other DNA sequences from this sample encode an identical CDR3 as well. The J gene is TRBJ2-7, the V gene TRBV7-9, with a possible D match to TRBD2 (6 bases). Between the trimmed V and J ends, which lost 3 bases and 0 bases, there was a span of 6 bases. CDR1 is SEHNR and CDR2 is FQNEAQ in the germline V gene (reference sequence). CDR3 size: 13 residues. The CDR3 loop is CASSFGSSYEQYF. CDR3 in DNA: TGTGCCAGCAGCTTCGGGAGCTCCTACGAGCAGTACTTC. Full variable domain (missing parts from reference TRBV7-9 and TRBJ2-7): DTGVSQNPRHKITKRGQNVTFRCDPISEHNRLYWYRQTLGQGPEFLTYFQNEAQLEKSRLLSDRFSAERPKGSFSTLEIQRTEQGDSAMYLCASSFGSSYEQYFGPGTRLTVT.

This clone was observed a handful of times. The chain employs TRBV15 and TRBJ1-5; 8 nucleotides align to TRBD1. Looked up from germline, CDR1 is LNHNV and CDR2 is YYDKDF (reference sequence). The CDR3 runs 15 residues. With 2 bases clipped from V and 6 bases from J, the junction kept 6 bases outside the gene matches. This CDR3 reads CATSRRSGGVQPQHF. The CDR3 coding sequence is TGTGCCACCAGCAGAAGATCAGGGGGCGTTCAGCCCCAGCATTTT.

V is TRBV9 and J is TRBJ1-2; D call uncertain. The CDR3 is made up of 14 amino acids. The germline gives CDR1 SGDLS, CDR2 YYNGEE. Trimming removed 0 bases at V and 5 bases at J, with 11 bases between. The chain's CDR3 is CASSVGVNSYGYTF. Written as DNA, the CDR3 is TGTGCCAGCAGCGTAGGTGTGAACTCGTATGGCTACACCTTC.

This clone was counted once. The gene calls are TRBV2 and TRBJ2-5; D may be TRBD2 (5 bases). The V gene lost 6 bases and the J gene lost 5 bases, with 13 bases spanning the gap. Germline V gives CDR1 SNHLY, CDR2 FYNNEI. The CDR3 contains 13 residues. The CDR3 coding sequence is TGTGCCAGCAGCGTTACTAGGGCGGAGACCCAGTACTTC. Translating it yields CASSVTRAETQYF.

The CDR3 nucleotides read TGTGCCAGCAGCTTATTCGGGGTGGCTGAAGCTTTCTTT. It translates to CASSLFGVAEAFF. The genes are TRBV7-2 and TRBJ1-1, with D hard to call. From germline, CDR1 is SGHTA and CDR2 FQGNSA. The V end was cut by 2 bases, the J end by 6 bases, with 10 bases between. This CDR3 has 13 residues.

A few counts support this clone. The chain carries TRBV2 and TRBJ1-1; TRBD1 aligns across 9 bases. CDR3 size: 14 residues. CDR1 is SNHLY, CDR2 FYNNEI, per germline. V was pared by 7 bases and J by 4 bases, with 7 bases of the junction left unmatched. CDR3 in amino acids: CASTWDREGTEAFF. The CDR3 nucleotides are TGTGCCAGCACTTGGGACAGGGAGGGCACTGAAGCTTTCTTT.

The V and J genes are TRBV27 and TRBJ1-5, with D uncertain. This CDR3 is 15 amino acids long. With 2 bases removed from V and 7 bases from J, the gap between germline ends came to 15 bases. Germline CDR1 reads MNHEY; CDR2 reads SMNVEV (reference sequence). DNA of the CDR3: TGTGCCAGCAGTTTAAGTGTTAGCCTTTTGCAGCCCCAGCATTTT. This gives the protein CASSLSVSLLQPQHF.

The rearrangement uses TRBV7-9 and TRBJ2-7, with a weak D call TRBD2 (6 bases). The CDR3 is 15 amino acids. Trimming stripped 5 bases from V and 2 bases from J, with 16 bases between. CDR1 SEHNR and CDR2 FQNEAQ come from the germline V gene (reference sequence). This CDR3 reads CASSPPGTPTYEQYF. In DNA, the CDR3 is TGTGCCAGCAGCCCCCCCGGGACTCCAACCTACGAGCAGTACTTC.

This clone was recorded a few times. This chain connects TRBV6-5 to TRBJ2-7, with TRBD2 matching over 9 bases. Germline-derived CDR1 and CDR2 are MNHEY and SVGAGI. This CDR3 has 15 amino acids. With 5 bases clipped from V and 0 bases from J, the junction kept 5 bases outside the gene matches. Here the CDR3 DNA reads TGTGCCAGCAGTAGACTAGCGGTTAGCTCCTACGAGCAGTACTTC. This translates into CASSRLAVSSYEQYF.

The J gene is TRBJ2-5, the V gene TRBV5-4; 10 bases line up with TRBD2. V shed 0 bases, J shed 5 bases, and the junction held 7 bases outside the gene matches. Per germline, CDR1 SGHNT and CDR2 YYREEE (reference sequence). This CDR3 region has 16 residues. This CDR3 reads CASSLELAGVGETQYF. The CDR3 region has the DNA TGTGCCAGCAGCTTGGAGCTAGCGGGAGTTGGGGAGACCCAGTACTTC.

The V and J genes are TRBV20-1 and TRBJ2-1, with 7 bases matching TRBD2. CDR3 length equals 13 residues. The V and J ends lost 3 bases and 10 bases, in that order; junction bases with no gene match: 9. Germline V gene data show CDR1 as DFQATT and CDR2 as SNEGSKA (reference sequence). The CDR3 loop is CSASSLAASEQFF. In nucleotides, the CDR3 is TGCAGTGCTAGTAGTCTAGCGGCAAGCGAGCAGTTCTTC.